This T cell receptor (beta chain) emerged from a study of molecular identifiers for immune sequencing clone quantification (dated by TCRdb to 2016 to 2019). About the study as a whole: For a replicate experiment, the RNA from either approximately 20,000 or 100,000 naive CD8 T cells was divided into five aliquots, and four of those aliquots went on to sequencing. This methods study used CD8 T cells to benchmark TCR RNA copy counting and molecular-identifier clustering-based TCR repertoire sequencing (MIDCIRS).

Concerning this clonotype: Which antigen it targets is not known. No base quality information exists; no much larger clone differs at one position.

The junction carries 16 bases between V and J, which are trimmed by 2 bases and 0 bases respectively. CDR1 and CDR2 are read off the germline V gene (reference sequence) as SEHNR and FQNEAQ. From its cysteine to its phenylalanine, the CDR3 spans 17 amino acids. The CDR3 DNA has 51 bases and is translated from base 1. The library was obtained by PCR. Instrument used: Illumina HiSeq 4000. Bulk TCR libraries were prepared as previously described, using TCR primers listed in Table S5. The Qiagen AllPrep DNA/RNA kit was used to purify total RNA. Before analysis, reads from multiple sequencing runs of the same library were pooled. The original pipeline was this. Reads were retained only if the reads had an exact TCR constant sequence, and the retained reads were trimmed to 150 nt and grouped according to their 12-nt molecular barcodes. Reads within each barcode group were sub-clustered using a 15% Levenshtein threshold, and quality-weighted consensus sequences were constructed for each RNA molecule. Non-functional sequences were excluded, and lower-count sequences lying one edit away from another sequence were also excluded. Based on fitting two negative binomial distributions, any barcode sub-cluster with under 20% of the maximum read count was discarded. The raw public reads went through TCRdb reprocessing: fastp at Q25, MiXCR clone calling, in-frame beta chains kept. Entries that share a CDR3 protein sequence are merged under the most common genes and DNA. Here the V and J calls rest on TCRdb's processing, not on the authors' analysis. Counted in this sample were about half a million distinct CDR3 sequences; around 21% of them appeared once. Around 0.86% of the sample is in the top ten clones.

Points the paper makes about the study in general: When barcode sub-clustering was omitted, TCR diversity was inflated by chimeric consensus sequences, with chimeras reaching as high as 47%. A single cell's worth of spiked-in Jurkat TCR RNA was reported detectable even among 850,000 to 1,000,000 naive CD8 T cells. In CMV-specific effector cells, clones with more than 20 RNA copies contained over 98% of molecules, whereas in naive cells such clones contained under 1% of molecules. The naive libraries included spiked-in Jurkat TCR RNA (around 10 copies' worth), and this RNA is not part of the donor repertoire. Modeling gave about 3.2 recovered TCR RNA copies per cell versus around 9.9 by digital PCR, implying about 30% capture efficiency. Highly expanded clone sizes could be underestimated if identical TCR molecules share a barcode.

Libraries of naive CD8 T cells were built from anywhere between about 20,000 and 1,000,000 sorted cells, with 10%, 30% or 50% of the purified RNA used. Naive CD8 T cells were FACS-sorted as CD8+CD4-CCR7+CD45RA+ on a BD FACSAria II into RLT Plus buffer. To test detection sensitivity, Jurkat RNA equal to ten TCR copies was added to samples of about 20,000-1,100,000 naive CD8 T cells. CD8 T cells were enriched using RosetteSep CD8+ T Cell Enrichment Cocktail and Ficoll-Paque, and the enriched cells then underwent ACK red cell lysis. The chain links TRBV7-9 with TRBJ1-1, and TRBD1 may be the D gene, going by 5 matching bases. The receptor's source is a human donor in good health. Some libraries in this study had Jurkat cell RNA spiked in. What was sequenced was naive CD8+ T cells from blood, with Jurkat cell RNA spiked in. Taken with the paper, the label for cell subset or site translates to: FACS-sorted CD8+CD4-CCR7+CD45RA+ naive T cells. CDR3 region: CASSLNLQGPLNTEAFF. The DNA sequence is TGTGCCAGCAGCTTAAATCTCCAGGGACCCTTGAACACTGAAGCTTTCTTT.